This TCR beta chain was sequenced in a study of patients and donors after allogeneic stem cell transplantation. This CDR3 has 16 residues. The junction had 14 bases not matched to a gene; V was cut back by 8 bases and J by 5 bases. Germline CDR1 SEHNR, CDR2 FQNEAQ (reference sequence). This clonotype appeared a few times. Via MiXCR, TCRdb re-called the RT-PCR reads, giving one row per CDR3 protein. The sample yields approximately 61,000 distinct CDR3 sequences, about an eighth seen once. This chain links TRBV7-9 with TRBJ1-2, with 10 bases that match TRBD1. This clonotype was obtained from a human donor who was either an allogeneic HSCT recipient or a stem cell or donor lymphocyte infusion donor (not recorded which). It is not recorded whose cells these are; they may come from a transplant donor. Source material: blood, either unsorted or a sorted T cell fraction (not recorded which). CDR3 bases: TGTGCCAGCCGACCGGGGACAGGGGTCGGATATTATGGCTACACCTTC. Translating it yields CASRPGTGVGYYGYTF. The variable domain in full, completed from reference TRBV7-9 and TRBJ1-2, reads DTGVSQNPRHKITKRGQNVTFRCDPISEHNRLYWYRQTLGQGPEFLTYFQNEAQLEKSRLLSDRFSAERPKGSFSTLEIQRTEQGDSAMYLCASRPGTGVGYYGYTFGSGTRLTVV.